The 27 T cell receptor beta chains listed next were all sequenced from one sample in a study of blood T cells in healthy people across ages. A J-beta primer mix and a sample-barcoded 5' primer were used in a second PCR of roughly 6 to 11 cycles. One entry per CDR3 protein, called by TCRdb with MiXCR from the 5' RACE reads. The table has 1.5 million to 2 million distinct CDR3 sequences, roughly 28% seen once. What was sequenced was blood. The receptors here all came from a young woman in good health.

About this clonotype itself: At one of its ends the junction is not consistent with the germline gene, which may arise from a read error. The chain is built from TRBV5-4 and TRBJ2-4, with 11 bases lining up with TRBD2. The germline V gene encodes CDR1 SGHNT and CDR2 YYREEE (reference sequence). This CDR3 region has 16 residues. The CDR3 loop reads CAGSLAKGLAGYGQYF. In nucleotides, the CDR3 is TGTGCCGGCAGCTTGGCTAAAGGACTAGCGGGCTACGGGCAGTACTTC.

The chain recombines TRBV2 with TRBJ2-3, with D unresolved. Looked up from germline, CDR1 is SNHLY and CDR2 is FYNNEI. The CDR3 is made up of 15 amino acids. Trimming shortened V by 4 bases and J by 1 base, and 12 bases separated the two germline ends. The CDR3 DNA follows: TGTGCCAGCAGTGCGAGAATCATGGGCACAGATACGCAGTATTTT. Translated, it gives CASSARIMGTDTQYF.

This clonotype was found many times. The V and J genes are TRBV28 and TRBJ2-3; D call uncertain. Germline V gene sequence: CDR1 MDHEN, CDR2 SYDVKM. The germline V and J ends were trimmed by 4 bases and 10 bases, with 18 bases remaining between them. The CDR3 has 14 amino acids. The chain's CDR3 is CASSSVPPLNPQYF. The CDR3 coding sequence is TGTGCCAGCAGTTCTGTCCCCCCCCTAAATCCGCAGTATTTT. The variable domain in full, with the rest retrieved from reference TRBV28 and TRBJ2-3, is DVKVTQSSRYLVKRTGEKVFLECVQDMDHENMFWYRQDPGLGLRLIYFSYDVKMKEKGDIPEGYSVSREKKERFSLILESASTNQTSMYLCASSSVPPLNPQYFGPGTRLTVL.

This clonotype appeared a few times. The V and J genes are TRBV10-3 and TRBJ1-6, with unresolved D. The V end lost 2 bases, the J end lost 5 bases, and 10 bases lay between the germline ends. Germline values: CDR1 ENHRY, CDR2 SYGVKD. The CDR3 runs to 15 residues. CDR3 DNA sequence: TGTGCCATCAGTGAGCGGGGAAGAGATAATTCACCCCTCCACTTT. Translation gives CAISERGRDNSPLHF.

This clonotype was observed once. This chain's CDR3 is CASSLILAGETQYF. Here the CDR3 DNA reads TGCGCCAGCAGCTTAATCCTAGCTGGAGAGACCCAGTACTTC. V and J are TRBV5-1 and TRBJ2-5; D might be TRBD2 (5 bases). Between the trimmed V and J ends, which lost 2 bases and 4 bases, there was a span of 12 bases. In germline, CDR1 is SGHRS, CDR2 YFSETQ. The CDR3 runs 14 residues.

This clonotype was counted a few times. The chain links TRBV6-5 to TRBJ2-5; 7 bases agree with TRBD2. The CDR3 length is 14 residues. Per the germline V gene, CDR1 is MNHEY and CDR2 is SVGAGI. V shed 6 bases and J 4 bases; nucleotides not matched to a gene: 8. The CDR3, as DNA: TGTGCCAGCAGGCGGGGGAGGGTTTCAGAGACCCAGTACTTC. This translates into CASRRGRVSETQYF.

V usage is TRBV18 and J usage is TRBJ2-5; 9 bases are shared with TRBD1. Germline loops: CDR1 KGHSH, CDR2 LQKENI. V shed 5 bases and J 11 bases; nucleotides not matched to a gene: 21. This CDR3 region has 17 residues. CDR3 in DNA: TGTGCCAGCTCATCCTATACTGGACAGGGGAATAGGAATGAGCAGTACTTC. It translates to CASSSYTGQGNRNEQYF.

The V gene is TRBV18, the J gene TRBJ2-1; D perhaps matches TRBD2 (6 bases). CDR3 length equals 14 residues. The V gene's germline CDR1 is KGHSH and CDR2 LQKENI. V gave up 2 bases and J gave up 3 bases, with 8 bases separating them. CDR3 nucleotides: TGTGCCAGCTCACCAGCGGAGGGCTACAATGAGCAGTTCTTC. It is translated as CASSPAEGYNEQFF.

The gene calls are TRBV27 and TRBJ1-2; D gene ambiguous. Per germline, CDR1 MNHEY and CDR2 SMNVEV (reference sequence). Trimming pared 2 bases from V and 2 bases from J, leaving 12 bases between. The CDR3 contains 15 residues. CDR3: CASSLHRNGNYGYTF. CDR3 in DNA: TGTGCCAGCAGTTTACACCGAAATGGGAACTATGGCTACACCTTC.

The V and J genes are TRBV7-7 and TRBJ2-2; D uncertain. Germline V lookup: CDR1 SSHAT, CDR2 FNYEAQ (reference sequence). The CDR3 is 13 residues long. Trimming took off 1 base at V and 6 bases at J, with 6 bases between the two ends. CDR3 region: CASSLVRSGELFF. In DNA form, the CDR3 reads TGTGCCAGCAGCTTAGTAAGGTCCGGGGAGCTGTTTTTT.

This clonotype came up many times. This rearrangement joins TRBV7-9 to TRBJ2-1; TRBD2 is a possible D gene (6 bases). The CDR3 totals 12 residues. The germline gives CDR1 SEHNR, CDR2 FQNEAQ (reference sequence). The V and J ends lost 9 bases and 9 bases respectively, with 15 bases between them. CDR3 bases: TGTGCCAGTGGGATTGGAGGGATTGAGCAGTTCTTC. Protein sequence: CASGIGGIEQFF. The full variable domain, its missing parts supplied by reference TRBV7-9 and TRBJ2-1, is DTGVSQNPRHKITKRGQNVTFRCDPISEHNRLYWYRQTLGQGPEFLTYFQNEAQLEKSRLLSDRFSAERPKGSFSTLEIQRTEQGDSAMYLCASGIGGIEQFFGPGTRLTVL.

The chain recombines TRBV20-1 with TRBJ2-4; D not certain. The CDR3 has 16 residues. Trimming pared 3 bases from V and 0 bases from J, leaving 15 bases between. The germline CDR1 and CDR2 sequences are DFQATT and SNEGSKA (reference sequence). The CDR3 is CSARIGPTLAKNIQYF. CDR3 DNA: TGCAGTGCTAGGATTGGCCCAACTCTAGCCAAAAACATTCAGTACTTC.

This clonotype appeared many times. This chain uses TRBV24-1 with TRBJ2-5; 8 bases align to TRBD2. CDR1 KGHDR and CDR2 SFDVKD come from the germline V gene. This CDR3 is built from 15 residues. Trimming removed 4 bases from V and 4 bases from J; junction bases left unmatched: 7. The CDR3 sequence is CATSDLRGGRETQYF. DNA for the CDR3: TGTGCCACCAGTGACCTACGGGGGGGTCGAGAGACCCAGTACTTC.

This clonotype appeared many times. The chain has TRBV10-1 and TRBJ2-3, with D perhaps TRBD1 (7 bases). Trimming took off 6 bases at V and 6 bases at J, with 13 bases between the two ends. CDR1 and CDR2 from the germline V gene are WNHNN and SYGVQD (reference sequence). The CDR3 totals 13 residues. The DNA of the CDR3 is TGCGCCAGCAGCCCCCCAGGGGGGGATACGCAGTATTTT. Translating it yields CASSPPGGDTQYF.

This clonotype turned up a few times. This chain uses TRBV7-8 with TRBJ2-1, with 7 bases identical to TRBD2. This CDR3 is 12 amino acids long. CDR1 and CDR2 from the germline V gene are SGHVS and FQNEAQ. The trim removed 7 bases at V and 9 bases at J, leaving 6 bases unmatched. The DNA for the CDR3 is TGTGCCAGCAAGAGGGAGGGGATTGAGCAGTTCTTC. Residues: CASKREGIEQFF.

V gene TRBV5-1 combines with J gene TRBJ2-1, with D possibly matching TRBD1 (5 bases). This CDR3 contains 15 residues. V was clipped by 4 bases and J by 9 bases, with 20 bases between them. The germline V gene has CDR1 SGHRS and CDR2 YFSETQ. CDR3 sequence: CASSPVTGAQSEQFF. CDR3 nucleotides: TGCGCCAGCAGCCCTGTTACAGGTGCCCAGAGTGAGCAGTTCTTC.

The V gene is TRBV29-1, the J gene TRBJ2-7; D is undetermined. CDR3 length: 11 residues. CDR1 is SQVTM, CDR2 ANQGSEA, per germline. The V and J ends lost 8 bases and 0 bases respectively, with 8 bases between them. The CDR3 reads CSIRTSYEQYF. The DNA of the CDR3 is TGCAGCATTCGGACCTCCTACGAGCAGTACTTC.

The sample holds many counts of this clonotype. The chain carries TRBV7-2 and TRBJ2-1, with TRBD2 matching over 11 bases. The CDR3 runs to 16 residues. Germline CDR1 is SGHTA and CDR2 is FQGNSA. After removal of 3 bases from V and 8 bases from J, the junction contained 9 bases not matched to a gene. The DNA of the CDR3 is TGTGCCAGCAGCTTCACCGGGACTAGCGGTTCCTATGAGCAGTTCTTC. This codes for CASSFTGTSGSYEQFF.

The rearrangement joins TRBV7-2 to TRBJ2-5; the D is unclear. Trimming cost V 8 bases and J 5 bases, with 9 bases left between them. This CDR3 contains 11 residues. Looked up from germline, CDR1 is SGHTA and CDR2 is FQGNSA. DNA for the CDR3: TGTGCCAGCGCCCTTGGGGAGACCCAGTACTTC. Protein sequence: CASALGETQYF.

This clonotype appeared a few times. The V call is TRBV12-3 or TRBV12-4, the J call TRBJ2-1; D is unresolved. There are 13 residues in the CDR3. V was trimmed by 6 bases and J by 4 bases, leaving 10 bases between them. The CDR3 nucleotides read TGTGCCAGCAGGGTTCCTAATTACAATGAGCAGTTCTTC. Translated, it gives CASRVPNYNEQFF.

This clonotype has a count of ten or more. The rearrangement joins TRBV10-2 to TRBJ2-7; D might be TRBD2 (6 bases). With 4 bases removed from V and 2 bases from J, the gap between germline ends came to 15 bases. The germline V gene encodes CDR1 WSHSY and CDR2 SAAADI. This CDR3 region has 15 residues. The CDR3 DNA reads TGCGCCAGCAGTGGTTCCGGGACTGCTGCCTACGAGCAGTACTTC. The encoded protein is CASSGSGTAAYEQYF.

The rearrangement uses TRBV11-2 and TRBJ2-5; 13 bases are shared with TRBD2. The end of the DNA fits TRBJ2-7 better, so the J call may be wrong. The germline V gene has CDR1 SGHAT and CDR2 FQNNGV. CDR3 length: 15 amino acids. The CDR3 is CASSSTSGGPHEQYF. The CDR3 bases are TGTGCCAGCAGCTCGACTAGCGGGGGGCCCCACGAGCAGTACTTC.

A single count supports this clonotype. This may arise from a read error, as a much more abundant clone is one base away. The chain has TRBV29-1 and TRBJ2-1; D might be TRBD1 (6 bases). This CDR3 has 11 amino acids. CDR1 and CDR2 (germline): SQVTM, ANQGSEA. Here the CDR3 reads CNVDRSNEQFF. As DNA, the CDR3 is TGCAACGTGGACAGAAGCAATGAGCAGTTCTTC.

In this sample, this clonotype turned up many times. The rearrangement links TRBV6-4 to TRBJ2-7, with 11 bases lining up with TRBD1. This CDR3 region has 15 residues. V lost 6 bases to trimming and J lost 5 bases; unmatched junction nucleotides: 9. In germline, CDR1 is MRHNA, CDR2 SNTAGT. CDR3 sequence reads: CASSWTGGKPNEQYF. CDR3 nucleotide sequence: TGTGCCAGCAGCTGGACAGGGGGCAAGCCTAACGAGCAGTACTTC.

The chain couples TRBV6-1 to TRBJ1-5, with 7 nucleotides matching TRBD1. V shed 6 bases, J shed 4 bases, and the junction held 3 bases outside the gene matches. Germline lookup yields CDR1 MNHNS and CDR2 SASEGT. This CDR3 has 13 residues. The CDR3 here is CASRTGWNQPQHF. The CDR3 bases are TGTGCCAGCAGGACAGGGTGGAATCAGCCCCAGCATTTT.

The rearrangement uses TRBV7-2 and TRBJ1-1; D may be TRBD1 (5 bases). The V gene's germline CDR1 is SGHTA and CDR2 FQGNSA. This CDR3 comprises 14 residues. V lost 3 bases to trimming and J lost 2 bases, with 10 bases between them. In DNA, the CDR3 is TGTGCCAGCAGCTTCGCCAGGACAAACACTGAAGCTTTCTTT. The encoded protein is CASSFARTNTEAFF.

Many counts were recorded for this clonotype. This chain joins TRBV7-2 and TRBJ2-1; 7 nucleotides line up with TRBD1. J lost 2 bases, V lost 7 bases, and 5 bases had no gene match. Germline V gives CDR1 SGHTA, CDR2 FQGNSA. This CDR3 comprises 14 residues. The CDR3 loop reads CASTRDSTYNEQFF. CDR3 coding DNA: TGTGCCAGCACCCGGGACAGCACCTACAATGAGCAGTTCTTC.